This TCR beta chain derives from a study of chemoradiotherapy in HPV16-positive cancers. V was shortened by 0 bases and J by 4 bases, with 13 bases between the two germline ends. CDR1 and CDR2 (germline): GTSNPN, SVGIG (reference sequence). The CDR3 runs 14 residues. The repertoire was sequenced with immunoSEQ multiplex PCR; TCRdb's copy has only in-frame clones and lacks some. The table lists roughly 16,000 clones, 75% to 80% of them singletons. The source of this sequence is a human donor with HPV-associated anogenital cancer. The biological material was taken from a patient who underwent chemoradiotherapy. The chain recombines TRBV30 with TRBJ2-7, with a weak D call TRBD2 (5 bases). The CDR3: CAWSVNLGSYEQYF. For the CDR3, the DNA is TGTGCCTGGAGTGTCAACCTAGGGAGTTACGAGCAGTACTTC.